The clone carrying this T cell receptor beta chain was observed a few times. What it binds is unknown. The source of the sample is a study of somatic mutations in cytotoxic T cells in rheumatoid arthritis. General study findings and limits: Age-matched healthy controls and rheumatoid arthritis patients had CD8+ T-cell clonality that did not differ significantly.

The ends lost 3 bases at V and 8 bases at J; junction bases unmatched: 11. The CDR3 is 15 amino acids. From germline, CDR1 is SGHRS and CDR2 YFSETQ. Repertoires were generated with immunoSEQ multiplex PCR, while TCRdb's copy carries only in-frame clones and drops some. Counted here are about 18,000 clones, over 75% occurring once; the ten biggest clones make up roughly a tenth. CD4+ cells and CD8+ cells were each obtained through positive magnetic bead selection, and their purity was assessed by flow cytometry. The gene calls are TRBV5-1 and TRBJ2-1; the match to TRBD1 covers 7 bases. Sequencing used CD8+ T cells sorted from blood. The clonotype was recovered from a woman between 50 and 59 years old in good health. The CDR3 protein is CASSSRDSLTDEQFF. The DNA for the CDR3 is TGCGCCAGCAGCTCCCGGGACAGCCTGACCGATGAGCAGTTCTTC.